Below are 28 T cell receptor beta chains sequenced from a single sample in a study of cytomegalovirus exposure and HLA in healthy donors. Both 60 Vbeta primers and 13 Jbeta primers went into the PCR. Repertoires were generated with immunoSEQ multiplex PCR, while TCRdb's copy carries only in-frame clones and drops some. In the table there are just over 150,000 clones, about 88% of which are singletons. The sequencing input was PBMCs. The receptor set was obtained from a woman aged 18-29 years in good health and CMV-seronegative.

A note on this clone: At one of its ends the junction is not consistent with the germline gene, which may arise from a read error. The chain is built from TRBV7-9 and TRBJ2-2; 9 bases match TRBD2. Germline V gene sequence: CDR1 SEHNR, CDR2 FQNEAQ (reference sequence). This CDR3 is built from 17 residues. In DNA form, the CDR3 reads TGTTCCAGCAGCTCTCCCCGACTAGCGGTGAACACCGGGGAGCTGTTTTTT. It is translated as CSSSSPRLAVNTGELFF.

The chain uses TRBV7-8 and TRBJ2-3, with 10 bases matching TRBD2. Germline CDR1 is SGHVS and CDR2 is FQNEAQ. The CDR3 has 16 residues. Germline trimming cut 1 base from V and 2 bases from J; bases unmatched to any gene: 3. The CDR3 sequence: CASSLVGLAATDTQYF. The CDR3 DNA is TGTGCCAGCAGCTTAGTCGGACTAGCGGCCACAGATACGCAGTATTTT.

This clone was observed a handful of times. The chain joins TRBV4-1 to TRBJ1-1; tentative D call: TRBD1 (6 bases). V lost 1 base to trimming and J lost 3 bases, with 9 bases between them. The CDR3 runs to 14 residues. Germline loops: CDR1 MGHRA, CDR2 YSYEKL. The CDR3 DNA reads as TGCGCCAGCAGCCAAGTAGGGGGTTACACTGAAGCTTTCTTT. It encodes CASSQVGGYTEAFF.

This chain joins TRBV5-4 and TRBJ2-7; TRBD2 might be the D (6 bases). Germline V gene lookup returns CDR1 SGHNT and CDR2 YYREEE (reference sequence). Trimming took 3 bases from V and 3 from J, leaving 16 bases between them. The CDR3 runs 15 residues. As DNA, the CDR3 is TGTGCCAGCAGCTCTCAGGGCCGGGGAGGCTACGAGCAGTACTTC. As protein: CASSSQGRGGYEQYF.

The chain links TRBV5-8 to TRBJ2-2, with D possibly TRBD2 on 8 matching bases. CDR3 size: 15 residues. Per the germline V gene, CDR1 is SGHTS and CDR2 is YDEGEE. Trimming removed 2 bases from V and 4 bases from J, with 12 bases in between. The CDR3 sequence: CASSFSGDSTGELFF. CDR3 nucleotides: TGTGCCAGCAGCTTTAGCGGGGACAGCACCGGGGAGCTGTTTTTT.

The chain couples TRBV6-1 to TRBJ1-5; a possible D gene is TRBD1 (5 bases). The germline gives CDR1 MNHNS, CDR2 SASEGT. Trimming removed 7 bases at V and 4 bases at J, with 14 bases between. The CDR3 sequence is 14 residues long. CDR3 nucleotides: TGTGCCAGCAAGGACACCCTGGGGAATCAGCCCCAGCATTTT. This encodes CASKDTLGNQPQHF.

The rearrangement joins TRBV5-1 to TRBJ2-3; the D gene is possibly TRBD2 (5 bases). The germline V gene encodes CDR1 SGHRS and CDR2 YFSETQ. There are 15 residues in the CDR3. The V end was cut by 3 bases, the J end by 2 bases, with 13 bases between. The chain's CDR3 is CASSWRASNTDTQYF. DNA of the CDR3: TGCGCCAGCAGCTGGCGGGCCTCCAACACAGATACGCAGTATTTT. The entire variable domain, with the rest obtained from reference TRBV5-1 and TRBJ2-3, is as follows: KAGVTQTPRYLIKTRGQQVTLSCSPISGHRSVSWYQQTPGQGLQFLFEYFSETQRNKGNFPGRFSGRQFSNSRSEMNVSTLELGDSALYLCASSWRASNTDTQYFGPGTRLTVL.

The chain couples TRBV5-1 to TRBJ1-1; D is possibly TRBD1 (6 bases). The CDR3 sequence is 14 residues long. The germline V gene encodes CDR1 SGHRS and CDR2 YFSETQ. The V and J ends lost 0 bases and 5 bases respectively, with 11 bases between them. The CDR3 sequence: CASSLETGGTEAFF. In nucleotides, the CDR3 is TGCGCCAGCAGCTTGGAGACAGGCGGTACTGAAGCTTTCTTT. Full variable domain (missing parts from reference TRBV5-1 and TRBJ1-1): KAGVTQTPRYLIKTRGQQVTLSCSPISGHRSVSWYQQTPGQGLQFLFEYFSETQRNKGNFPGRFSGRQFSNSRSEMNVSTLELGDSALYLCASSLETGGTEAFFGQGTRLTVV.

The V and J genes are TRBV10-3 and TRBJ2-5; D unresolved. V dropped 5 bases and J dropped 2 bases, with 6 bases sitting between them. Germline loops: CDR1 ENHRY, CDR2 SYGVKD. There are 12 residues in the CDR3. CDR3 sequence (DNA): TGTGCCATCAGTCCCAGACAAGAGACCCAGTACTTC. Its protein is CAISPRQETQYF.

The CDR3 spells CASSLSRPAVYGNEQFF. In DNA, the CDR3 is TGTGCCAGCAGTTTATCTCGTCCCGCGGTCTATGGGAATGAGCAGTTCTTC. The chain is built from TRBV27 and TRBJ2-1; D ambiguous. The CDR3 is 17 amino acids. The germline V gene has CDR1 MNHEY and CDR2 SMNVEV (reference sequence). Trimming left V 0 bases short and J 7 bases short, with 19 bases between.

The rearrangement links TRBV4-1 to TRBJ2-7; possibly TRBD1 for D (5 bases). Per the germline V gene, CDR1 is MGHRA and CDR2 is YSYEKL. The CDR3 totals 14 residues. The V gene lost 6 bases and the J gene lost 3 bases, with 15 bases spanning the gap. DNA for the CDR3: TGCGCCAGCAGTCTCGACAGTAATGGCTACGAGCAGTACTTC. It codes for CASSLDSNGYEQYF.

The chain links TRBV10-2 to TRBJ1-6, with 7 bases that match TRBD1. Trimming at V came to 4 bases and at J to 6 bases, leaving 3 bases not matched to a gene. Germline values: CDR1 WSHSY, CDR2 SAAADI. CDR3 size: 14 residues. The DNA of the CDR3 is TGCGCCAGCAGTGGACAGGGACTTAATTCACCCCTCCACTTT. Translation gives CASSGQGLNSPLHF.

This clone was observed a few times. The chain uses TRBV5-8 and TRBJ1-1; the D gene is possibly TRBD1 (5 bases). The V gene's germline CDR1 is SGHTS and CDR2 YDEGEE. V lost 4 bases and J lost 0, with 16 bases in between. The CDR3 totals 16 residues. CDR3 sequence reads: CASSRGRWGLNTEAFF. In DNA, the CDR3 is TGTGCCAGCAGCAGGGGAAGATGGGGCCTGAACACTGAAGCTTTCTTT. The full variable domain, its missing parts supplied by reference TRBV5-8 and TRBJ1-1, is EAGVTQSPTHLIKTRGQQATLRCSPISGHTSVYWYQQALGLGLQFLLWYDEGEERNRGNFPPRFSGRQFPNYSSELNVNALELEDSALYLCASSRGRWGLNTEAFFGQGTRLTVV.

The rearrangement joins TRBV27 to TRBJ2-1, with 11 bases fitting TRBD2. The CDR3 has 17 amino acids. V shed 0 bases and J 5 bases; nucleotides not matched to a gene: 6. The germline CDR1 and CDR2 sequences are MNHEY and SMNVEV (reference sequence). CDR3 in DNA: TGTGCCAGCAGTTTATCCCGACTAGCGGGAACCAACAATGAGCAGTTCTTC. This encodes CASSLSRLAGTNNEQFF.

This clone was counted a single time. CDR3 sequence (DNA): TGTGCCACCAGCAACGGGGGGCCCCGCACAGATACGCAGTATTTT. Encoded protein: CATSNGGPRTDTQYF. The chain couples TRBV15 to TRBJ2-3; tentatively, D is TRBD2 (7 bases). Trimming stripped 4 bases from V and 1 base from J, with 12 bases between. Germline loops: CDR1 LNHNV, CDR2 YYDKDF (reference sequence). The CDR3 is 15 residues long. The full variable domain, its missing parts supplied by reference TRBV15 and TRBJ2-3, is DAMVIQNPRYQVTQFGKPVTLSCSQTLNHNVMYWYQQKSSQAPKLLFHYYDKDFNNEADTPDNFQSRRPNTSFCFLDIRSPGLGDTAMYLCATSNGGPRTDTQYFGPGTRLTVL.

This clone was observed a single time. The rearrangement uses TRBV4-1 and TRBJ2-7; 7 positions agree with TRBD2. The CDR3 has 17 residues. Trimming cost V 0 bases and J 5 bases; bases outside gene matches: 13. Germline assignment: CDR1 MGHRA and CDR2 YSYEKL. CDR3 residues: CASSQDPSGMIRDEQYF. CDR3 nucleotide sequence: TGCGCCAGCAGCCAAGATCCCAGCGGGATGATAAGGGACGAGCAGTACTTC.

The V and J genes are TRBV5-1 and TRBJ1-3; 7 bases are shared with TRBD1. There are 15 residues in the CDR3. Trimming took 0 bases from V and 3 from J; bases not matched to a gene: 3. CDR1 SGHRS and CDR2 YFSETQ come from the germline V gene. CDR3 nucleotides: TGCGCCAGCAGCTTGGCCGGGACAGATGGAAACACCATATATTTT. It translates to CASSLAGTDGNTIYF.

The rearrangement joins TRBV2 to TRBJ2-1, with 11 bases that match TRBD2. The CDR3 consists of 17 residues. CDR1 and CDR2 (germline): SNHLY, FYNNEI. Germline trimming cut 1 base from V and 3 bases from J; bases unmatched to any gene: 5. The CDR3 is CASSEGPGLAVYNEQFF. The CDR3 DNA follows: TGTGCCAGCAGTGAAGGTCCGGGACTAGCGGTCTACAATGAGCAGTTCTTC.

This clone was detected once. The CDR3 spells CASSMSGGAYEQYF. The CDR3 region has the DNA TGTGCCAGTAGTATGAGCGGGGGGGCCTACGAGCAGTACTTC. The chain joins TRBV19 to TRBJ2-7; 10 bases align to TRBD2. Germline trimming cut 3 bases from V and 2 bases from J; bases unmatched to any gene: 1. The CDR3 runs 14 residues. CDR1 and CDR2 from the germline V gene are LNHDA and SQIVND (reference sequence).

This chain links TRBV2 with TRBJ1-5; 7 bases line up with TRBD1. Germline loops: CDR1 SNHLY, CDR2 FYNNEI. There are 14 residues in the CDR3. The J segment lost 3 bases and the V segment lost 6 bases, leaving 5 bases of the junction unmatched. This chain's CDR3 is CASREGASNQPQHF. CDR3 DNA: TGTGCCAGCAGGGAGGGGGCTTCCAATCAGCCCCAGCATTTT. The full variable domain, with the rest looked up from reference TRBV2 and TRBJ1-5, is EPEVTQTPSHQVTQMGQEVILRCVPISNHLYFYWYRQILGQKVEFLVSFYNNEISEKSEIFDDQFSVERPDGSNFTLKIRSTKLEDSAMYFCASREGASNQPQHFGDGTRLSIL.

The gene calls are TRBV7-3 and TRBJ2-4; no reliable D call. Deletions cut 5 bases from V and 5 bases from J, with 16 bases between. Germline assignment: CDR1 SGHTA and CDR2 FQGTGA. CDR3 size: 15 residues. This chain's CDR3 is CASSLLVKAENIQYF. Here the CDR3 DNA reads TGTGCCAGCAGCCTCCTAGTAAAGGCGGAAAACATTCAGTACTTC. Looking up the rest from reference TRBV7-3 and TRBJ2-4 gives the full variable domain: GAGVSQTPSNKVTEKGKYVELRCDPISGHTALYWYRQSLGQGPEFLIYFQGTGAADDSGLPNDRFFAVRPEGSVSTLKIQRTERGDSAVYLCASSLLVKAENIQYFGAGTRLSVL.

The gene calls are TRBV4-2 and TRBJ1-2; tentative D call: TRBD1 (6 bases). The V gene's germline CDR1 is LGHNA and CDR2 YNFKEQ. Trimming took 4 bases from V and 8 from J, leaving 17 bases between them. This CDR3 is 14 amino acids long. The CDR3 DNA reads as TGTGCCAGCAGCCTAACCGAAGGGGGACGAGGCTACACCTTC. It translates to CASSLTEGGRGYTF.

This chain links TRBV10-3 with TRBJ1-2, with TRBD1 as a possible D gene (6 bases). The CDR3 loop spans 13 amino acids. Germline V CDR1 and CDR2: ENHRY, SYGVKD. V was shortened by 5 bases and J by 2 bases, with 9 bases between the two germline ends. CDR3 nucleotides: TGTGCCATCAGTTCCACAGGGAACTATGGCTACACCTTC. It specifies CAISSTGNYGYTF.

This chain uses TRBV11-1 with TRBJ2-1; D is perhaps TRBD1 (6 bases). CDR3 length: 15 residues. Trimming removed 2 bases from V and 7 bases from J, with 15 bases in between. Germline V gives CDR1 SGHAT, CDR2 FQDESV (reference sequence). This CDR3 is CASSLKGTGPNEQFF. CDR3 in DNA: TGTGCCAGCAGCTTAAAAGGTACAGGGCCGAATGAGCAGTTCTTC.

This chain connects TRBV2 to TRBJ2-7; maybe TRBD2 (7 bases). Germline loops: CDR1 SNHLY, CDR2 FYNNEI. The CDR3 sequence is 15 residues long. Trimming stripped 4 bases from V and 7 bases from J, with 20 bases between. The CDR3 reads CASSVGGGGSWEQYF. The CDR3 nucleotides are TGTGCCAGCAGTGTGGGGGGCGGGGGCTCATGGGAGCAGTACTTC. The complete variable domain, with remaining parts taken from reference TRBV2 and TRBJ2-7, reads EPEVTQTPSHQVTQMGQEVILRCVPISNHLYFYWYRQILGQKVEFLVSFYNNEISEKSEIFDDQFSVERPDGSNFTLKIRSTKLEDSAMYFCASSVGGGGSWEQYFGPGTRLTVT.

This chain connects TRBV19 to TRBJ1-1, with D maybe TRBD1 (6 bases). The CDR3 sequence is 16 residues long. CDR1 and CDR2 from the germline V gene are LNHDA and SQIVND (reference sequence). Between the trimmed V and J ends, which lost 3 bases and 5 bases, there was a span of 19 bases. The CDR3 loop reads CASSIQGRGALTEAFF. CDR3 bases: TGTGCCAGTAGTATTCAGGGCAGGGGTGCTCTGACTGAAGCTTTCTTT.

The gene calls are TRBV7-9 and TRBJ2-1, with a weak D call TRBD2 (6 bases). CDR3 size: 18 residues. Germline V gene data show CDR1 as SEHNR and CDR2 as FQNEAQ (reference sequence). Between the trimmed V and J ends, which lost 4 bases and 4 bases, there was a span of 23 bases. This CDR3 is CASSSRGDLHRGYNEQFF. The DNA of the CDR3 is TGTGCCAGCAGCTCGCGGGGCGACTTACATCGAGGATACAATGAGCAGTTCTTC.

The V and J genes are TRBV7-2 and TRBJ2-7; TRBD1 is a possible D gene (5 bases). The germline V and J ends were trimmed by 1 base and 3 bases, with 16 bases remaining between them. The CDR3 spans 16 residues. Germline-derived CDR1 and CDR2 are SGHTA and FQGNSA. CDR3 in DNA: TGTGCCAGCAGCTTAGGCCGGAGACAGACCGGCTACGAGCAGTACTTC. Its translation is CASSLGRRQTGYEQYF.